The source of this T cell receptor beta chain is a study of human T cells and chemical hapten exposure. Each CDR3 protein gets one entry after TCRdb re-called the RACE reads with MiXCR. The sample has more than 60,000 distinct CDR3 sequences, about 9% seen once. The CDR3 sequence is 16 residues long. Germline values: CDR1 MNHNY, CDR2 SVGAGI (reference sequence). The V gene lost 4 bases and the J gene lost 1 base, with 14 bases spanning the gap. The sample's time point: healthy volunteer bleed at 6 weeks. Sequencing started from total RNA isolated from unfractionated whole blood. This TCR derives from a male donor in good health. Some clones in this sample may be carry-over from other donors' samples. This rearrangement joins TRBV6-6 to TRBJ1-5; D might be TRBD1 (6 bases). The specimen sequenced was whole blood. The CDR3 reads CASSSPGQLSNQPQHF. The CDR3 DNA is TGTGCCAGCAGTTCACCCGGACAGCTAAGCAATCAGCCCCAGCATTTT.